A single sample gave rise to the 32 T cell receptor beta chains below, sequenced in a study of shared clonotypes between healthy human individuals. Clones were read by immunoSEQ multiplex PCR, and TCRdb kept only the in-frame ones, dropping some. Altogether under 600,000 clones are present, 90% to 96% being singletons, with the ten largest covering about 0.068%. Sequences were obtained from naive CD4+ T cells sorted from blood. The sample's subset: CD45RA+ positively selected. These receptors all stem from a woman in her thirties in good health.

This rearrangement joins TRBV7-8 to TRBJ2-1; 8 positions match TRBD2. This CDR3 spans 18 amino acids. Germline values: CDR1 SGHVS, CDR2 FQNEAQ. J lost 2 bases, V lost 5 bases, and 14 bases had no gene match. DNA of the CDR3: TGTGCCAGCAGCGCCCTCCCGGCGGGAGGACGGACCTACAATGAGCAGTTCTTC. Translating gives CASSALPAGGRTYNEQFF.

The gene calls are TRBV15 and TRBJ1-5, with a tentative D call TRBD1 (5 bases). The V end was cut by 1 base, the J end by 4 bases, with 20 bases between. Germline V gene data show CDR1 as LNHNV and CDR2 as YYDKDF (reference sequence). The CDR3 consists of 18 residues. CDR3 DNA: TGTGCCACCAGCAGAGGTATGGGTGGAGGGGTTAGGAATCAGCCCCAGCATTTT. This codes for CATSRGMGGGVRNQPQHF.

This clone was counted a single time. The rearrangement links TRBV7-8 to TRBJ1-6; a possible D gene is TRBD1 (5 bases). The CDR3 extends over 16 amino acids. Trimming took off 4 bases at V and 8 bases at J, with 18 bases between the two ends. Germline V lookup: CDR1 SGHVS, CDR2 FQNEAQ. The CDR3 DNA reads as TGTGCCAGCAGCTGGTTCCGGGACCCCGAGGATTCACCCCTCCACTTT. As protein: CASSWFRDPEDSPLHF. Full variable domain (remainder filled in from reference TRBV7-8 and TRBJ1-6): GAGVSQSPRYKVAKRGQDVALRCDPISGHVSLFWYQQALGQGPEFLTYFQNEAQLDKSGLPSDRFFAERPEGSVSTLKIQRTQQEDSAVYLCASSWFRDPEDSPLHFGNGTRLTVT.

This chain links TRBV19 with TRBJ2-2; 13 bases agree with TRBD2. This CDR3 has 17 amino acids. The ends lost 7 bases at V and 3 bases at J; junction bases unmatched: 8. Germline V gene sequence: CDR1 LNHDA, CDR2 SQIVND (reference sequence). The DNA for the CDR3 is TGTGCCAGTACAGGACTAGCGGGAGCGGGGGACACCGGGGAGCTGTTTTTT. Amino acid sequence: CASTGLAGAGDTGELFF.

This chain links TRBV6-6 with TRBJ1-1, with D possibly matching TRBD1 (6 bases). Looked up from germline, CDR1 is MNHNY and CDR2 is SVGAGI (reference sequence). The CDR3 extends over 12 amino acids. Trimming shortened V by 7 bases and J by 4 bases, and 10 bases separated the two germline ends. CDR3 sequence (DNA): TGTGCCAGCAACAGGGAGGGCACTGAAGCTTTCTTT. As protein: CASNREGTEAFF.

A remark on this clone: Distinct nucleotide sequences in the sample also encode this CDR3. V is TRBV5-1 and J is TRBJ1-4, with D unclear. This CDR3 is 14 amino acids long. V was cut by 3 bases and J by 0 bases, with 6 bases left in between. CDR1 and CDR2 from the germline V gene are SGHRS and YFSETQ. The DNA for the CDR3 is TGCGCCAGCAGCTCCTCTGCAACTAATGAAAAACTGTTTTTT. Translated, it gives CASSSSATNEKLFF.

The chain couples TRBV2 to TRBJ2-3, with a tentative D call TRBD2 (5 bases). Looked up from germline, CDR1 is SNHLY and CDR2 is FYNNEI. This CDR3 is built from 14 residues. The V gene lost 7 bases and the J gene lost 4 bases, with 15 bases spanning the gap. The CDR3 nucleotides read TGTGCCAGCATACTCCAAGGAGGAGCAGATACGCAGTATTTT. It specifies CASILQGGADTQYF.

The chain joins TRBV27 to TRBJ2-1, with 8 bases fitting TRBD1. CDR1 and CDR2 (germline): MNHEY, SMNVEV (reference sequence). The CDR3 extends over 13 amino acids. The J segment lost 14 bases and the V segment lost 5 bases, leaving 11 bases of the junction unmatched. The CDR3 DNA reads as TGTGCCAGCAGTCCCGACAGGGGACTGCTAAAGTTCTTC. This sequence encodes CASSPDRGLLKFF.

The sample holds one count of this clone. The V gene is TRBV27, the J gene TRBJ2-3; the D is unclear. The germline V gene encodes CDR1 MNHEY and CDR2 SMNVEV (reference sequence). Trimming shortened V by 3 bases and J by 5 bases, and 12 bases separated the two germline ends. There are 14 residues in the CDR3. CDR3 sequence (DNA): TGTGCCAGCAGTTTGAACAGAGCGAAAGATACGCAGTATTTT. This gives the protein CASSLNRAKDTQYF.

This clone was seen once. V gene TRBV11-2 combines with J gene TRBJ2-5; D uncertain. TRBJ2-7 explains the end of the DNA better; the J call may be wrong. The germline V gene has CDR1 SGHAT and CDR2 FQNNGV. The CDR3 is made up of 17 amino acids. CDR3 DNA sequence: TGTGCCAGCAGCTTAGTCTTCCACCGCCAGGTCCCCTACGAGCAGTACTTC. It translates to CASSLVFHRQVPYEQYF.

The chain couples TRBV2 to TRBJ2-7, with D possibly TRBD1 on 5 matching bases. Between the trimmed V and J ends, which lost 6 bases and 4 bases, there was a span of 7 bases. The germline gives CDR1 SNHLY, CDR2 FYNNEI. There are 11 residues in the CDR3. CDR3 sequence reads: CASRGLYEQYF. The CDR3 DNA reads TGTGCCAGCAGGGGGCTGTACGAGCAGTACTTC. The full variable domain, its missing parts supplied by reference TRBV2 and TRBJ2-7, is EPEVTQTPSHQVTQMGQEVILRCVPISNHLYFYWYRQILGQKVEFLVSFYNNEISEKSEIFDDQFSVERPDGSNFTLKIRSTKLEDSAMYFCASRGLYEQYFGPGTRLTVT.

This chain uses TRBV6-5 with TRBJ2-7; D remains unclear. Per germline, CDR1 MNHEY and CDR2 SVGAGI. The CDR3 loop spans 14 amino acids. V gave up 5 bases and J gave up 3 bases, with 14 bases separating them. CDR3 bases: TGTGCCAGCAGTCGAGCCGGGTTCCTCTACGAGCAGTACTTC. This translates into CASSRAGFLYEQYF.

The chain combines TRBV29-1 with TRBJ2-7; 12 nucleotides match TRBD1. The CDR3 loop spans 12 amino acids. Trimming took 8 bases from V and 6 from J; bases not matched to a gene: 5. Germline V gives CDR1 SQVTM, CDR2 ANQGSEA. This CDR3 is CSTGQGAGEQYF. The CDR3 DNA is TGCAGCACGGGACAGGGGGCCGGCGAGCAGTACTTC.

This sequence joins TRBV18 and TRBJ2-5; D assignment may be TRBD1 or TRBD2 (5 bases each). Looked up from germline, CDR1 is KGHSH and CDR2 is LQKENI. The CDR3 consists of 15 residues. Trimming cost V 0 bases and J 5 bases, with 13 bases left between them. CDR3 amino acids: CASSPPGNHRETQYF. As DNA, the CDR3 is TGTGCCAGCTCACCACCCGGGAATCACAGGGAGACCCAGTACTTC.

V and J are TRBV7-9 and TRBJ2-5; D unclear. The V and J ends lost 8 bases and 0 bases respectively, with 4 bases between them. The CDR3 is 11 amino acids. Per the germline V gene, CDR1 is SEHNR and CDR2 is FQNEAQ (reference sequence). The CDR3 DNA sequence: TGTGCCAGCGGGTACCAAGAGACCCAGTACTTC. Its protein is CASGYQETQYF.

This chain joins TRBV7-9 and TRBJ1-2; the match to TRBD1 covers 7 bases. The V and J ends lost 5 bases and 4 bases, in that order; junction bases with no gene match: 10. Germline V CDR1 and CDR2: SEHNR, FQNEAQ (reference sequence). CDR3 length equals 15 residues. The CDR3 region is CASSLQGRAGYGYTF. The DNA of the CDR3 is TGTGCCAGCAGCCTACAGGGGAGGGCGGGCTATGGCTACACCTTC.

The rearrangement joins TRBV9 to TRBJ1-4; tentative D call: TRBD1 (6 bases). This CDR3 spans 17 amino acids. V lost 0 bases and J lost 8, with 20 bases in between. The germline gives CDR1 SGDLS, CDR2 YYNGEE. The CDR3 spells CASSVGYGGAAGEKLFF. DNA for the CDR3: TGTGCCAGCAGCGTAGGATATGGGGGCGCGGCAGGGGAAAAACTGTTTTTT.

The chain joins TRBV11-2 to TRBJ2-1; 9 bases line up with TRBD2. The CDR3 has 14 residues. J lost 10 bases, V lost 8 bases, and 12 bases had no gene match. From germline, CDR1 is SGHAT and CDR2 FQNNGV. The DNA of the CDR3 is TGTGCCAGCCAGCTGGCGGGAGGGCCCGGGGAGCAGTTCTTC. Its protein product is CASQLAGGPGEQFF.

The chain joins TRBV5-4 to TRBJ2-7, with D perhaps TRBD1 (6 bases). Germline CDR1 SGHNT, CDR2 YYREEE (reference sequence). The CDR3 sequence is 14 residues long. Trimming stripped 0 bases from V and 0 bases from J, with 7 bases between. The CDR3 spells CASSLVRGSYEQYF. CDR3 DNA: TGTGCCAGCAGCTTGGTCAGGGGCTCCTACGAGCAGTACTTC.

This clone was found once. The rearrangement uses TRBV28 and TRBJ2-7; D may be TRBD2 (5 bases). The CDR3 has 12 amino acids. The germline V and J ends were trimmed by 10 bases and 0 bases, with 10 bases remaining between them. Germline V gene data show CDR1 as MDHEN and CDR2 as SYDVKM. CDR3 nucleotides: TGTGCCATTGAGGGAAACTCCTACGAGCAGTACTTC. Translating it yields CAIEGNSYEQYF.

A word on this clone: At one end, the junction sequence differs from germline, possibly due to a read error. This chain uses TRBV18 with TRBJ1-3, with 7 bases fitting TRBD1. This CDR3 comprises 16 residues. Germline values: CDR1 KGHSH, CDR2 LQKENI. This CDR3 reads CASTPSLTGPGNTIYF. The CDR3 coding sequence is TGTGCCAGCACACCTTCCCTGACAGGGCCTGGAAACACCATATATTTT.

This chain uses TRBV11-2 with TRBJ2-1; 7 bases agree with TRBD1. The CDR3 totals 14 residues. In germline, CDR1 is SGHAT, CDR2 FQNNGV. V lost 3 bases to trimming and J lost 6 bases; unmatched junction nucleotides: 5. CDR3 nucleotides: TGTGCCAGCAGCTTTCTACAGGGGATCAATGAGCAGTTCTTC. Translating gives CASSFLQGINEQFF.

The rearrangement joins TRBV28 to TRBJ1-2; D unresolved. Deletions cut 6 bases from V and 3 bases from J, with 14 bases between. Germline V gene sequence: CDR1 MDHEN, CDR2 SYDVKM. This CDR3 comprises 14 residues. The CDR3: CASSTKRRDYGYTF. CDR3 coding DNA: TGTGCCAGCAGCACCAAAAGGAGGGACTATGGCTACACCTTC.

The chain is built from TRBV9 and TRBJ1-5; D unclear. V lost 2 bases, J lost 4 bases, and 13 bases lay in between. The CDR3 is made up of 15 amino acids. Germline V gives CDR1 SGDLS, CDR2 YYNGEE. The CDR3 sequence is CASSVLDGPNQPQHF. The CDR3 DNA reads TGTGCCAGCAGCGTTCTCGACGGACCAAATCAGCCCCAGCATTTT.

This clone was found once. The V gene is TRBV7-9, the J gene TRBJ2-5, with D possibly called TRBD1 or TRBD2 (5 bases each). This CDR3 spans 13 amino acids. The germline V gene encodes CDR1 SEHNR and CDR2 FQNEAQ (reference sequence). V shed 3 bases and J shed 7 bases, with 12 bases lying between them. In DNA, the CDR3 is TGTGCCAGCAGCTTTGAAGGGACCGGGACCCAGTACTTC. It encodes CASSFEGTGTQYF.

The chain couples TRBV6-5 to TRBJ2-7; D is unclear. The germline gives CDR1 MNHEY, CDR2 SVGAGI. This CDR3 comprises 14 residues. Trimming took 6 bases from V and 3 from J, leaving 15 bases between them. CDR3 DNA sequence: TGTGCCAGCAGCAAAACTGCCGAGGTCTACGAGCAGTACTTC. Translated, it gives CASSKTAEVYEQYF.

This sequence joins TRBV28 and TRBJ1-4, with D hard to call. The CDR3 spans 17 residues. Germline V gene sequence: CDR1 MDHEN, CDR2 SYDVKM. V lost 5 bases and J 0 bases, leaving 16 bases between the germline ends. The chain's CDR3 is CASSHTPKVATNEKLFF. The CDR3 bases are TGTGCCAGCAGTCACACACCAAAAGTTGCAACTAATGAAAAACTGTTTTTT.

The CDR3 coding sequence is TGTGCCAGTAGCAAAACAGGGCTTGACACAGATACGCAGTATTTT. It is translated as CASSKTGLDTDTQYF. The chain links TRBV19 to TRBJ2-3; a weak D match, TRBD1 (6 bases). The V and J ends lost 6 bases and 2 bases respectively, with 15 bases between them. Germline CDR1 reads LNHDA; CDR2 reads SQIVND (reference sequence). The CDR3 is 15 residues long.

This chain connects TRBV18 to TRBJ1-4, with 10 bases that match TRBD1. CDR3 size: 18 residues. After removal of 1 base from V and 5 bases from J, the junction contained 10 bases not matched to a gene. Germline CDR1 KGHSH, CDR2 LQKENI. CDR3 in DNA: TGTGCCAGCTCACCACAAGGACAGGGGGTCGGTGGGAATGAAAAACTGTTTTTT. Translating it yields CASSPQGQGVGGNEKLFF.

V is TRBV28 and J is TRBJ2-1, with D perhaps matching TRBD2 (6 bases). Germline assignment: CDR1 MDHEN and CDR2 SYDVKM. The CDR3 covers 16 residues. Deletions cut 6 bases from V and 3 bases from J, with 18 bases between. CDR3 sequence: CASSPGGWRGYNEQFF. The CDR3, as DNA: TGTGCCAGCAGCCCCGGAGGGTGGCGGGGCTACAATGAGCAGTTCTTC.

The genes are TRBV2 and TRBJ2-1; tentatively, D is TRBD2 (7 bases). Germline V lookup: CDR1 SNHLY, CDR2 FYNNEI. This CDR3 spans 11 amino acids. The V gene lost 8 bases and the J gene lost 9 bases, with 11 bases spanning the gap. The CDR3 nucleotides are TGTGCCAGCTCGGGGGGCGGTGAGCAGTTCTTC. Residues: CASSGGGEQFF.

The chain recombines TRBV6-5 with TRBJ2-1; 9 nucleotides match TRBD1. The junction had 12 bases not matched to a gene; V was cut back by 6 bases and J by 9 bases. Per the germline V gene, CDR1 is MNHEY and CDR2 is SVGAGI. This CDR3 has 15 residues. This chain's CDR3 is CASRSLTGGKGEQFF. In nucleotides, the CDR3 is TGTGCCAGCAGGAGCCTGACAGGGGGTAAAGGTGAGCAGTTCTTC.